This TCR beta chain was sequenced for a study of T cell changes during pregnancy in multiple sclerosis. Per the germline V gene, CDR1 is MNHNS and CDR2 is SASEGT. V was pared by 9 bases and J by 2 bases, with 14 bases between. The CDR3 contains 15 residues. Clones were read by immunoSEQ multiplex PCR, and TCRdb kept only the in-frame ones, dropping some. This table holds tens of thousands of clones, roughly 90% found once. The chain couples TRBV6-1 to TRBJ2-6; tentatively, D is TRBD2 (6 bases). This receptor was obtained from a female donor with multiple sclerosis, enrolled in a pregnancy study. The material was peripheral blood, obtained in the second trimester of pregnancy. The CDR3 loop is CASLEGNTGANVLTF. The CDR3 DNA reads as TGTGCCAGTTTGGAGGGGAACACTGGGGCCAACGTCCTGACTTTC.